This T cell receptor beta chain was recovered during a study of cytomegalovirus exposure and HLA in healthy donors. Study findings and constraints: Some public TCRs appeared in many individuals, while most sequences were rare. A missense DCLRE1C variant was associated with V- and J-gene trimming of TCR beta chains in a later analysis, and an independent cohort replicated the association.

This PCR relied on a set of 60 Vbeta primers and 13 Jbeta primers. Only in-frame clones appear in the TCRdb table, and some are missing; sequencing was by immunoSEQ multiplex PCR. The data hold about 150,000 clones, with nearly 85% observed a single time. To note about this clone: What it binds is not known.

The CDR3 is 15 residues long. Germline CDR1 and CDR2: SQVTM and ANQGSEA. V was trimmed by 0 bases and J by 7 bases, leaving 18 bases between them. The specimen sequenced was PBMCs. The sequence came from a male donor in good health and CMV-seronegative. This chain joins TRBV29-1 and TRBJ1-1; D is possibly TRBD1 (6 bases). The CDR3 protein is CSVEDRDTRRGEAFF. For the CDR3, the DNA is TGCAGCGTTGAAGACCGGGACACCCGTAGGGGTGAAGCTTTCTTT.